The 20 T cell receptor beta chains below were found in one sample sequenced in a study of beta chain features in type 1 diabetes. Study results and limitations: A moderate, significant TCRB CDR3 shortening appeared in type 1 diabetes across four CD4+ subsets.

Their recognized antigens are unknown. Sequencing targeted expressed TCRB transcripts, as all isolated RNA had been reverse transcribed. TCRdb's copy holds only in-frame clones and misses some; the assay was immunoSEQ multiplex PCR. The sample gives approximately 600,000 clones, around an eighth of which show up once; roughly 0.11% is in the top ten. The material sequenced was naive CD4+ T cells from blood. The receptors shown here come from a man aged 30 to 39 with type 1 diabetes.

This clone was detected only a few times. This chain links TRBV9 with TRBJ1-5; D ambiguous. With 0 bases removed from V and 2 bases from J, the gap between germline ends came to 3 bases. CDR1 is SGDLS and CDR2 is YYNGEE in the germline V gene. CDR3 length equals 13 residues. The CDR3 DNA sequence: TGTGCCAGCAGCGTAGCGGGCAATCAGCCCCAGCATTTT. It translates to CASSVAGNQPQHF.

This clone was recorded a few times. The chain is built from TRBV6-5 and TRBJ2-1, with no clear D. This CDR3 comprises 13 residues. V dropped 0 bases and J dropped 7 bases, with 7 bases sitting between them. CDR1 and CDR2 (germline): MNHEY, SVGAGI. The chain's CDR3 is CASSYSIENEQFF. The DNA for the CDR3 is TGTGCCAGCAGTTACTCGATAGAGAATGAGCAGTTCTTC.

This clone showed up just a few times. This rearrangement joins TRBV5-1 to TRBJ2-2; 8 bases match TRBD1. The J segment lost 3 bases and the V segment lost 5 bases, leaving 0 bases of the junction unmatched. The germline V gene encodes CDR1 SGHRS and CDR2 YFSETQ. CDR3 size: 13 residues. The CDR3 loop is CASRDRDTGELFF. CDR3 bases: TGCGCCAGCAGGGACAGGGACACCGGGGAGCTGTTTTTT.

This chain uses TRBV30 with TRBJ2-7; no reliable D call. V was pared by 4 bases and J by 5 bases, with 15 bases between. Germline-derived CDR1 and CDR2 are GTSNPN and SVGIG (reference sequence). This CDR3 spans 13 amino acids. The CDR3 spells CAWTIGSRNEQYF. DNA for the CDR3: TGTGCCTGGACTATAGGGTCAAGGAACGAGCAGTACTTC.

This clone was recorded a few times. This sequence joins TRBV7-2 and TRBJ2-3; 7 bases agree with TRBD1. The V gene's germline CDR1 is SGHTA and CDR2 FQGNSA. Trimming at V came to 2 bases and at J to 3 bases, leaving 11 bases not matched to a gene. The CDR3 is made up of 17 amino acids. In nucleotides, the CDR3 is TGTGCCAGCAGCTTAAACAGGGGAAGAGGCGTGACAGATACGCAGTATTTT. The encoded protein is CASSLNRGRGVTDTQYF.

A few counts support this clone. The CDR3 region is CASSPEVGEATDTQYF. The CDR3 DNA reads TGTGCCAGCAGCCCAGAAGTTGGGGAGGCCACAGATACGCAGTATTTT. The rearrangement links TRBV7-8 to TRBJ2-3; possibly TRBD2 for D (6 bases). The CDR3 is made up of 16 amino acids. In germline, CDR1 is SGHVS, CDR2 FQNEAQ. Trimming cost V 5 bases and J 2 bases, with 17 bases left between them. Filled out from reference TRBV7-8 and TRBJ2-3, the complete variable domain reads GAGVSQSPRYKVAKRGQDVALRCDPISGHVSLFWYQQALGQGPEFLTYFQNEAQLDKSGLPSDRFFAERPEGSVSTLKIQRTQQEDSAVYLCASSPEVGEATDTQYFGPGTRLTVL.

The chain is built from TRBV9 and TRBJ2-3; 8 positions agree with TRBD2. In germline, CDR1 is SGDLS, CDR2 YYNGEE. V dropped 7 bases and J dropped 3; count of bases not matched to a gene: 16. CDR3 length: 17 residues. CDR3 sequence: CASSGAGVQVGTDTQYF. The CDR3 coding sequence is TGTGCCAGCTCCGGAGCGGGGGTTCAAGTTGGGACAGATACGCAGTATTTT.

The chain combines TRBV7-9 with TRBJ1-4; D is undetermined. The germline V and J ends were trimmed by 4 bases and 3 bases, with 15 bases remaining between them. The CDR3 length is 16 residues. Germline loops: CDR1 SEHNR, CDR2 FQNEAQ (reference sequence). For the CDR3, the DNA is TGTGCCAGCAGCTACAGAGCCCTTGGGGCTAATGAAAAACTGTTTTTT. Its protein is CASSYRALGANEKLFF.

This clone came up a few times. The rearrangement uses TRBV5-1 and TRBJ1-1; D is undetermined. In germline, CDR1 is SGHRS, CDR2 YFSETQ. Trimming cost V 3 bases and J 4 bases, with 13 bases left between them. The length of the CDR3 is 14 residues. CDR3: CASSSQSEITEAFF. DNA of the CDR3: TGCGCCAGCAGCTCTCAGAGTGAGATCACTGAAGCTTTCTTT.

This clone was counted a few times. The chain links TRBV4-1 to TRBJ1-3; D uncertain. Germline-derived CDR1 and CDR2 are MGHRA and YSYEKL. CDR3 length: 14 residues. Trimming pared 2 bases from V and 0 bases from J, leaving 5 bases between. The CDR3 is CASSQPSSGNTIYF. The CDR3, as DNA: TGCGCCAGCAGCCAACCGAGCTCTGGAAACACCATATATTTT.

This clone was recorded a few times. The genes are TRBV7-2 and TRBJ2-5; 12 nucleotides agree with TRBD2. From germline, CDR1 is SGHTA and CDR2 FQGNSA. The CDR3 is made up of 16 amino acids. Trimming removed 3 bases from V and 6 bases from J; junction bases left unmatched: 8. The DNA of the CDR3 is TGTGCCAGCAGCTTTCCCCTCACTAGCGGGGGGAAGACCCAGTACTTC. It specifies CASSFPLTSGGKTQYF.

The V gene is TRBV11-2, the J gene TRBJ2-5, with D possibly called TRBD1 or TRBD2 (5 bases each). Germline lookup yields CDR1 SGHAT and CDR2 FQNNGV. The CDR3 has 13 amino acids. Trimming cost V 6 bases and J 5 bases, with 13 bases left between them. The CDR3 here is CASSPRDGETQYF. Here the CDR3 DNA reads TGTGCCAGCAGTCCCCGGGACGGTGAGACCCAGTACTTC. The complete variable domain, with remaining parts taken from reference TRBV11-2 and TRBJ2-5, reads EAGVAQSPRYKIIEKRQSVAFWCNPISGHATLYWYQQILGQGPKLLIQFQNNGVVDDSQLPKDRFSAERLKGVDSTLKIQPAKLEDSAVYLCASSPRDGETQYFGPGTRLLVL.

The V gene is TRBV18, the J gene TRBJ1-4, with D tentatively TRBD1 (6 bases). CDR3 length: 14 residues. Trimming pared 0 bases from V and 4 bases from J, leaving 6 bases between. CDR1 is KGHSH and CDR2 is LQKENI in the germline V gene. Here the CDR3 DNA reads TGTGCCAGCTCACCACCGGACAGTAATGAAAAACTGTTTTTT. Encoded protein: CASSPPDSNEKLFF.

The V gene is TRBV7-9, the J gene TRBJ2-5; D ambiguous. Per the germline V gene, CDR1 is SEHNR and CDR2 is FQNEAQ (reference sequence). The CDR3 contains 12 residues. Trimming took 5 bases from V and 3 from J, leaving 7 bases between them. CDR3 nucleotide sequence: TGTGCCAGCAGCAAACCCGAAGAGACCCAGTACTTC. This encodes CASSKPEETQYF.

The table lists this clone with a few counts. In nucleotides, the CDR3 is TGTGCCAGCAGTGAATACCAGGGATACGAGCAGTACTTC. As protein: CASSEYQGYEQYF. V usage is TRBV25-1 and J usage is TRBJ2-7; TRBD1 is a possible D gene (5 bases). CDR1 and CDR2 (germline): MGHDK, SYGVNS. V was trimmed by 0 bases and J by 4 bases, leaving 7 bases between them. The CDR3 spans 13 residues.

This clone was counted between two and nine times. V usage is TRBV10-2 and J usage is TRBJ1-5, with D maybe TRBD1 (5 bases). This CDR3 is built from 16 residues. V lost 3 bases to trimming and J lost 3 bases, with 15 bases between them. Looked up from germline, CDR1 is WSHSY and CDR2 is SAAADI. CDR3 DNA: TGCGCCAGCAGTGATGGGGCAGGCGAAATCAATCAGCCCCAGCATTTT. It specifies CASSDGAGEINQPQHF.

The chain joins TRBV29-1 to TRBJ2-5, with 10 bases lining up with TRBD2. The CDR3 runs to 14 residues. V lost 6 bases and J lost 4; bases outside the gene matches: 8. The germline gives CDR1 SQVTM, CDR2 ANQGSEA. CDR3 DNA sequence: TGCAGCGTAGCAGCGGGGGGGCCCCCAGAGACCCAGTACTTC. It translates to CSVAAGGPPETQYF.

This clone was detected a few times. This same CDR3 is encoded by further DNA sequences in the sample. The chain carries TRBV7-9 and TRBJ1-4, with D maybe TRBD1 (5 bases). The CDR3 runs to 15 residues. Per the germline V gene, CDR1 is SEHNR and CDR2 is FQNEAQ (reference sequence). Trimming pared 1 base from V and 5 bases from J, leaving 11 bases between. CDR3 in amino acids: CASSLEGVTNEKLFF. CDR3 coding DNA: TGTGCCAGCAGCTTAGAAGGGGTTACAAATGAAAAACTGTTTTTT. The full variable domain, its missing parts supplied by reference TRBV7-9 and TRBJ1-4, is DTGVSQNPRHKITKRGQNVTFRCDPISEHNRLYWYRQTLGQGPEFLTYFQNEAQLEKSRLLSDRFSAERPKGSFSTLEIQRTEQGDSAMYLCASSLEGVTNEKLFFGSGTQLSVL.

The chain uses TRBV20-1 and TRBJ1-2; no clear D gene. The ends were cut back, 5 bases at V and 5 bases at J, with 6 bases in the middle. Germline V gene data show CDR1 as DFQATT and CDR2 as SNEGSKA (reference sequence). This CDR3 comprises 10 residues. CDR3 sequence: CSAGSYGYTF. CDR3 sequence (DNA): TGCAGTGCTGGCTCTTATGGCTACACCTTC.

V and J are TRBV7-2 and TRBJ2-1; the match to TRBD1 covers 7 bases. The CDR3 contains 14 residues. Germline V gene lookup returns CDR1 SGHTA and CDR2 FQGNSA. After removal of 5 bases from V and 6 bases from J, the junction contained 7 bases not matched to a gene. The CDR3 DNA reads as TGTGCCAGCAGCACCGGACAGGCTGGCAATGAGCAGTTCTTC. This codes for CASSTGQAGNEQFF.